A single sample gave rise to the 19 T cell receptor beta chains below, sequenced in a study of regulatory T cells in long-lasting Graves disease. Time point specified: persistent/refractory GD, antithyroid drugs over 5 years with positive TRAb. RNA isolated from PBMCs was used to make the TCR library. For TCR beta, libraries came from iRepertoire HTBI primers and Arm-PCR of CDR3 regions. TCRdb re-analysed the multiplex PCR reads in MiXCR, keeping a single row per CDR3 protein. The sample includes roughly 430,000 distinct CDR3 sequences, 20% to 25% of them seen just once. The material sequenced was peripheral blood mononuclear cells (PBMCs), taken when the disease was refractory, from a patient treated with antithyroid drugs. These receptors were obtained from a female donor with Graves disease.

The CDR3 here is CASSLDRGVETQYF. The CDR3 DNA is TGCGCCAGCAGCTTGGACAGGGGAGTAGAGACCCAGTACTTC. This rearrangement joins TRBV5-1 to TRBJ2-5, with 7 bases fitting TRBD1. Germline assignment: CDR1 SGHRS and CDR2 YFSETQ. The CDR3 extends over 14 amino acids. The trim removed 0 bases at V and 4 bases at J, leaving 3 bases unmatched.

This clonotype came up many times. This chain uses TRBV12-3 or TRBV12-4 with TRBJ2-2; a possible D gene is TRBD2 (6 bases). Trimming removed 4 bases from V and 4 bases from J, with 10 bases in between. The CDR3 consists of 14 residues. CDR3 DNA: TGTGCCAGCAGTTCCACGACTAGCACCGGGGAGCTGTTTTTT. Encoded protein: CASSSTTSTGELFF.

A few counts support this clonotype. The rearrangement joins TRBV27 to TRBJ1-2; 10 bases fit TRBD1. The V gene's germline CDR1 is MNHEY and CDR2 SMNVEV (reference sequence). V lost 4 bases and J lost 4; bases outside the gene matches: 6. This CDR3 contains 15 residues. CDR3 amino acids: CASSSWTGGTYGYTF. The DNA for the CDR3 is TGTGCCAGCAGTTCCTGGACAGGGGGGACCTATGGCTACACCTTC.

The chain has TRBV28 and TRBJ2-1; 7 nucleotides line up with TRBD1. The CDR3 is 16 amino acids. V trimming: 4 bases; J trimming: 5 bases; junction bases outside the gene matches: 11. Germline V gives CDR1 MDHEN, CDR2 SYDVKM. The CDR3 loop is CASSSLGTAANNEQFF. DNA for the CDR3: TGTGCCAGCAGTTCCCTCGGGACAGCGGCTAACAATGAGCAGTTCTTC. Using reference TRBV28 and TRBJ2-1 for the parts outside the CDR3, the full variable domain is DVKVTQSSRYLVKRTGEKVFLECVQDMDHENMFWYRQDPGLGLRLIYFSYDVKMKEKGDIPEGYSVSREKKERFSLILESASTNQTSMYLCASSSLGTAANNEQFFGPGTRLTVL.

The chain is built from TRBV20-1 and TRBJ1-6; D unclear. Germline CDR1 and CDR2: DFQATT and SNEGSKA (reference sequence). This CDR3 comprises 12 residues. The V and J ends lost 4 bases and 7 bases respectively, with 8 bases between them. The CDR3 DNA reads TGCAGTGCTACCCAGGAGAATTCACCCCTCCACTTT. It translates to CSATQENSPLHF.

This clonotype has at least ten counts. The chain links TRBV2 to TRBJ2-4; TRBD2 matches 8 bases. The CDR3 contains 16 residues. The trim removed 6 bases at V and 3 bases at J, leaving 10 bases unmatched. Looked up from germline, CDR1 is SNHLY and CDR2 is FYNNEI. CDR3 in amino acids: CASSLSGSSSKNIQYF. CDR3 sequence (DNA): TGTGCCAGCAGCCTAAGCGGGAGTTCTAGCAAAAACATTCAGTACTTC. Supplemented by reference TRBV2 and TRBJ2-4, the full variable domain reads EPEVTQTPSHQVTQMGQEVILRCVPISNHLYFYWYRQILGQKVEFLVSFYNNEISEKSEIFDDQFSVERPDGSNFTLKIRSTKLEDSAMYFCASSLSGSSSKNIQYFGAGTRLSVL.

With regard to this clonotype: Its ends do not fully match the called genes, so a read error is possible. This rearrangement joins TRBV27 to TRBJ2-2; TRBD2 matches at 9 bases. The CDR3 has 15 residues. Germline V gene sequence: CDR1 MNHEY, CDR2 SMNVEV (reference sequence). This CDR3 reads CTSSLAGVTTGELFF. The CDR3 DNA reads TGTACCAGCAGTTTAGCGGGAGTTACCACCGGGGAGCTGTTTTTT.

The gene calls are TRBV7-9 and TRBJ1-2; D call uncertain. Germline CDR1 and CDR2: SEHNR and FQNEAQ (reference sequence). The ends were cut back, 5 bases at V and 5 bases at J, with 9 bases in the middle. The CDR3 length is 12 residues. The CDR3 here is CASSPTSYGYTF. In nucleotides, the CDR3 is TGTGCCAGCAGCCCCACCTCTTATGGCTACACCTTC.

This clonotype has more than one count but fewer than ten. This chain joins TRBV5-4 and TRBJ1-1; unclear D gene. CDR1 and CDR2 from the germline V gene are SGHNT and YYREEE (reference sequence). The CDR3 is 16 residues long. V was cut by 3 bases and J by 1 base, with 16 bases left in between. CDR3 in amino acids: CASSSETDGWNTEAFF. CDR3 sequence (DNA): TGTGCCAGCAGCTCCGAGACGGATGGGTGGAACACTGAAGCTTTCTTT.

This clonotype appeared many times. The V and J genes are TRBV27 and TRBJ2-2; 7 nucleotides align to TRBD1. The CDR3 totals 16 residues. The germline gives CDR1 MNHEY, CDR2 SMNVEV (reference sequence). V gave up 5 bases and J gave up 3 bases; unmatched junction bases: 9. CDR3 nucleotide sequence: TGTGCCAGCAGTGTCATTGACAGGGTGTACACCGGGGAGCTGTTTTTT. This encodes CASSVIDRVYTGELFF.

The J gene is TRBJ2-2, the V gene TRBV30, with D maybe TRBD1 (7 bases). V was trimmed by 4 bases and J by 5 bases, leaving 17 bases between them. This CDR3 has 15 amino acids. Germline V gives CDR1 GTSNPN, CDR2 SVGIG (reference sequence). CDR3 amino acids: CAWILGQGGTGELFF. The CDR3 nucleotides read TGTGCCTGGATCCTAGGGCAGGGGGGTACCGGGGAGCTGTTTTTT. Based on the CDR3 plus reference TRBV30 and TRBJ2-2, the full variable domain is SQTIHQWPATLVQPVGSPLSLECTVEGTSNPNLYWYRQAAGRGLQLLFYSVGIGQISSEVPQNLSASRPQDRQFILSSKKLLLSDSGFYLCAWILGQGGTGELFFGEGSRLTVL.

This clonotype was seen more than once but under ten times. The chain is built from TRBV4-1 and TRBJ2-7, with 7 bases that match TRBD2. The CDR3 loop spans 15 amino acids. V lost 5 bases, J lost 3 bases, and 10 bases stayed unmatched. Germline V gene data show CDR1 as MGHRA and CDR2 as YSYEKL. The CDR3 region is CASSGRGRVNYEQYF. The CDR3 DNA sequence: TGCGCCAGCAGCGGGAGAGGGAGGGTGAACTACGAGCAGTACTTC.

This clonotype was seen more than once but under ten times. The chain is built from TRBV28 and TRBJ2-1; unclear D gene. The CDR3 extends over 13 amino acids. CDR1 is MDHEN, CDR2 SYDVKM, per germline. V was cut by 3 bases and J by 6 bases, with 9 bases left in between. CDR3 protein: CASSLDHRNEQFF. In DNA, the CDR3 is TGTGCCAGCAGTTTGGACCATCGCAATGAGCAGTTCTTC.

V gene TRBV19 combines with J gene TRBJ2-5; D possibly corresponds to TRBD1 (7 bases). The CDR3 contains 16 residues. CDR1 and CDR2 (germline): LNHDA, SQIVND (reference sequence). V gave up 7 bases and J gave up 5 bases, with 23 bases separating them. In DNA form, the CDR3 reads TGTGCCAGTACCTCCCAGGGGGGCCTATTTGGTGAGACCCAGTACTTC. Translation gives CASTSQGGLFGETQYF.

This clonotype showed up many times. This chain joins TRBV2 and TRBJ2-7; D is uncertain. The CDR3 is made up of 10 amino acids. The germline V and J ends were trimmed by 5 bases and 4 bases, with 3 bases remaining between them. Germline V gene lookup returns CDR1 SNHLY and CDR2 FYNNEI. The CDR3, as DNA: TGTGCCAGCAGTCTATACGAGCAGTACTTC. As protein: CASSLYEQYF.

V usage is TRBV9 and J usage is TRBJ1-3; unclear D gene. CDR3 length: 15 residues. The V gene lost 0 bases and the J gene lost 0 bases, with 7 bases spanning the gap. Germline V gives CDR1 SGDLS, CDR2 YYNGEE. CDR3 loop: CASSVGASSGNTIYF. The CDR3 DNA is TGTGCCAGCAGCGTAGGTGCCAGCTCTGGAAACACCATATATTTT.

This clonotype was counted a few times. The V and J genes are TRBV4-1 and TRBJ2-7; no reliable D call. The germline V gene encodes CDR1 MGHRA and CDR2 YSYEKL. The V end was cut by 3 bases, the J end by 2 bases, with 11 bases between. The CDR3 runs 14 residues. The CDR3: CASSQWGGTYEQYF. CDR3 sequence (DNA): TGCGCCAGCAGCCAGTGGGGTGGAACCTACGAGCAGTACTTC.

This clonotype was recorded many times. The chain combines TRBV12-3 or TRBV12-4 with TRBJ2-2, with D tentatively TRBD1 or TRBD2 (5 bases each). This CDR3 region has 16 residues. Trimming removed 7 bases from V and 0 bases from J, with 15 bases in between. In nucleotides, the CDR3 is TGTGCCAGCAAAAAACCCTGGGGGTCGAACACCGGGGAGCTGTTTTTT. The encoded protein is CASKKPWGSNTGELFF.

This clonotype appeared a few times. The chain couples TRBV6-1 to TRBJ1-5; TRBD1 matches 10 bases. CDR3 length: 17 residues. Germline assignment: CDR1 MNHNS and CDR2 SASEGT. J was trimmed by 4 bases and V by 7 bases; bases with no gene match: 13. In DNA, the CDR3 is TGTGCCAGCATCGGCCGGGACAGGGGAAGAGGGAATCAGCCCCAGCATTTT. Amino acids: CASIGRDRGRGNQPQHF.